This is a list of T cell receptor beta chains from one sample in a study of blood T cell repertoires in COVID-19. Some clones are missing from TCRdb's copy, which holds only in-frame ones; the method was immunoSEQ multiplex PCR. Of around 310,000 clones in the sample, 75% to 90% are singletons; the top ten hold approximately 9.4%. Sequenced sample: PBMCs or T cells enriched from blood (not recorded which). The receptors were sampled from a woman in her 40s who had recovered from COVID-19. The CDR3 runs from the conserved cysteine through the conserved F or W. A D gene is named only where the DNA matches it firmly. For some rows the clone size is stated as once, few or many, or as a class when expanded; others skip it.

v_call	clone_size	j_call	d_call	cdr3_nt	cdr3_aa
TRBV14	few	TRBJ2-1	.	TGTGCCAGCAGCCCGCCAGGGGTGTACAATGAGCAGTTCTTC	CASSPPGVYNEQFF
TRBV7-3	.	TRBJ2-6	TRBD2	TGTGCCAGCAGTCCCGGGGGGGCTGGGGCCAACGTCCTGACTTTC	CASSPGGAGANVLTF
TRBV7-8	.	TRBJ2-3	.	TGTGCCAGCAGCTTAGGTCTAAAAGGCAGGGTCACAGATACGCAGTATTTT	CASSLGLKGRVTDTQYF
TRBV7-2	.	TRBJ2-7	.	TGTGCCAGCAGCTTATTGGGGCGGAAAATACCCTACGAGCAGTACTTC	CASSLLGRKIPYEQYF
TRBV19	few	TRBJ2-1	TRBD1	TGTGCCAGTAGTACTATGGGACAGGGGCGCAATGAGCAGTTCTTC	CASSTMGQGRNEQFF
TRBV24-1	.	TRBJ2-7	TRBD1	TGTGCCAACAGACAGGGGGCTCGGTACGAGCAGTACTTC	CANRQGARYEQYF
TRBV7-6	.	TRBJ2-1	TRBD2	TGTGCCAGCAGCTTGATTGTGACTAGCGGGAACAATGAGCAGTTCTTC	CASSLIVTSGNNEQFF
TRBV6-5	.	TRBJ2-1	.	TGTGCCAGCTCTCGATGGGAGTCCCTCTACAATGAGCAGTTCTTC	CASSRWESLYNEQFF
TRBV28	.	TRBJ1-5	.	TGTGCCAGCAGCTCCGCGGGCCTAAATCAGCCCCAGCATTTT	CASSSAGLNQPQHF
TRBV28	.	TRBJ2-1	TRBD1	TGTGCCAGCAGTGTACCGGACAGGGGGGCGGGTGAGCAGTTCTTC	CASSVPDRGAGEQFF
TRBV6-2/TRBV6-3	.	TRBJ2-7	.	TGTGCCAGCAGTTACTCGGGCAGCCGACCCAGGCCGGACTTC	CASSYSGSRPRPDF
TRBV7-2	.	TRBJ2-2	.	TGTGCCAGCAGCTCGACTAGATCCGGGGAGCTGTTTTTT	CASSSTRSGELFF
TRBV5-1	.	TRBJ1-2	.	TGCGCCAGCAGCTTGGAGGCGGGCCCGGCCTTATACACCTTC	CASSLEAGPALYTF
TRBV7-2	.	TRBJ1-2	TRBD1	TGTGCCAGCAGCTTAGCTGGGGGACAGAACAACTATGGCTACACCTTC	CASSLAGGQNNYGYTF
TRBV3-1/TRBV3-2	.	TRBJ2-7	TRBD1	TGTGCCAGCAGCCAAGAACCGGGGACAGGGGGCGTCGAGCAGTACTTC	CASSQEPGTGGVEQYF
TRBV28	few	TRBJ2-7	.	TGTGCCAGCAGTTTCCCGGGAAGGGCCTCCTACGAGCAGTACTTC	CASSFPGRASYEQYF
TRBV7-8	.	TRBJ1-2	.	TGTGCCAGCAGCCCCGACAGATGGGGCTACACCTTC	CASSPDRWGYTF
TRBV28	few	TRBJ2-7	TRBD1	TGTGCCAGCAGTTTACCCGACCGGACAGGGGCAGGGGAGCAGTACTTC	CASSLPDRTGAGEQYF
TRBV2	.	TRBJ1-2	.	TGTGCCAGTCAGATTCAGATGAACTATGGCTACACCTTC	CASQIQMNYGYTF
TRBV20-1	once	TRBJ1-1	.	TGCAGTGCTAGTAGATCGGGGTTGAACACTGAAGCTTTCTTT	CSASRSGLNTEAFF
TRBV7-3	few	TRBJ2-2	TRBD2	TGTGCCAGCAGCCGGACTAGCGGGGGAATGCTGTTTTTT	CASSRTSGGMLFF
TRBV15	few	TRBJ1-5	.	TGTGCCACCAGCAGAGATCAACCGATACCACAGGGCCAGCATTTT	CATSRDQPIPQGQHF
TRBV7-8	.	TRBJ1-2	TRBD1	TGTGCCAGCAGCTTGGGAAGACAGGGGAACTATGGCTACACCTTC	CASSLGRQGNYGYTF
TRBV28	.	TRBJ1-3	TRBD1	TGTGCCAGCAGTTCTTTTGGGGTCGGACAGGGGGCTAGAGGAAACACCATATATTTT	CASSSFGVGQGARGNTIYF
TRBV24-1	.	TRBJ1-2	TRBD1	TGTGCCACCAGTGATCCCCCCCAGGGGGCCTATGGCTACACCTTC	CATSDPPQGAYGYTF
TRBV9	few	TRBJ2-7	TRBD1	TGTGCCAGCAGCGTAGCTACAGGGGGTGACGAGCAGTACTTC	CASSVATGGDEQYF
TRBV6-5	.	TRBJ2-7	TRBD1	TGTGCCAGCAGTTACGAGGGACAGACCTACGAGCAGTACTTC	CASSYEGQTYEQYF